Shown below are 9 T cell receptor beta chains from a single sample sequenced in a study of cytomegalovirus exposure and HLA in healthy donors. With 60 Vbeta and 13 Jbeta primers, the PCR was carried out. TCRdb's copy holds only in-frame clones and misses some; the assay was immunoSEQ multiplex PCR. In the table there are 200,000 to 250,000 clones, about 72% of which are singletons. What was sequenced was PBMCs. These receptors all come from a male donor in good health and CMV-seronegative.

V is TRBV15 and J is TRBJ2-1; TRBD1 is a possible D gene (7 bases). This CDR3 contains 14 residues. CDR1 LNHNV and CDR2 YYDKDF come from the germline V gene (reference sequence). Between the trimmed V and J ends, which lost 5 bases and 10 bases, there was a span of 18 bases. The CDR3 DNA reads TGTGCCACCAGCCGGACCAGGGGGGTCTTGGAGCAGTTCTTC. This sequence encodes CATSRTRGVLEQFF.

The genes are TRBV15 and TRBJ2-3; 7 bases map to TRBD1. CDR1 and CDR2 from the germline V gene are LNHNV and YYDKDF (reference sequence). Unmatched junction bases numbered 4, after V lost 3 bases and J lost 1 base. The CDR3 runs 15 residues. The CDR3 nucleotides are TGTGCCACCAGCAGGAGGACAGGCCGCACAGATACGCAGTATTTT. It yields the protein CATSRRTGRTDTQYF.

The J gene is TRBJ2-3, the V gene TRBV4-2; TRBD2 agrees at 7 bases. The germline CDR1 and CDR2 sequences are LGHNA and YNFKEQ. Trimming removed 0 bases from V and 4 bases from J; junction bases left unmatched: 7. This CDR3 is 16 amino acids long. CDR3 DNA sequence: TGTGCCAGCAGCCAAGATCCAGCGGGATCCTCAGATACGCAGTATTTT. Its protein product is CASSQDPAGSSDTQYF.

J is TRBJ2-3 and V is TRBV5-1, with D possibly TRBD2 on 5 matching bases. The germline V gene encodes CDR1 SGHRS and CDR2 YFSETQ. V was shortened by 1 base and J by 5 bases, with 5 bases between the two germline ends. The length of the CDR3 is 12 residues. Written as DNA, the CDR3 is TGCGCCAGCAGCTTGAGCGGAGATACGCAGTATTTT. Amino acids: CASSLSGDTQYF.

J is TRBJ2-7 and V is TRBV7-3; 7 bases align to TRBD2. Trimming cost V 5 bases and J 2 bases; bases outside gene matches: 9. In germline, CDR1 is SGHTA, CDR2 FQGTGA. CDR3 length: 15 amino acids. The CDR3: CASSIEAGPAYEQYF. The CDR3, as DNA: TGTGCCAGCAGCATTGAAGCGGGACCAGCCTACGAGCAGTACTTC. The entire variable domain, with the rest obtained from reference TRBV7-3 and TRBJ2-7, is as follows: GAGVSQTPSNKVTEKGKYVELRCDPISGHTALYWYRQSLGQGPEFLIYFQGTGAADDSGLPNDRFFAVRPEGSVSTLKIQRTERGDSAVYLCASSIEAGPAYEQYFGPGTRLTVT.

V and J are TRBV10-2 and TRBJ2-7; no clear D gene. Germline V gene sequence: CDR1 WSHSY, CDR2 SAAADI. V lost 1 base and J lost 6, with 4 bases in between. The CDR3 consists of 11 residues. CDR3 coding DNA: TGCGCCAGCAGTGAGTTCGGCGAGCAGTACTTC. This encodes CASSEFGEQYF.

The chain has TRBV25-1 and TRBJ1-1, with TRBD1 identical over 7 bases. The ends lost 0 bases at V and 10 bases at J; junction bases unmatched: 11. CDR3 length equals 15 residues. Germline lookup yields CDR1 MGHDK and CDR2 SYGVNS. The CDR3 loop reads CASSEYHRGFDGAFF. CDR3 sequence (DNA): TGTGCCAGCAGTGAATATCACAGGGGATTTGATGGAGCTTTCTTT.

CDR3 region: CASIPRTGGFDGYTF. The CDR3 DNA is TGTGCCAGCATCCCTAGAACAGGGGGGTTTGATGGCTACACCTTC. V gene TRBV2 combines with J gene TRBJ1-2; 8 bases are a match to TRBD1. Germline CDR1 reads SNHLY; CDR2 reads FYNNEI. The V gene end was trimmed by 7 bases and the J gene end by 6 bases; junction bases not matched to a gene: 13. CDR3 length: 15 residues.

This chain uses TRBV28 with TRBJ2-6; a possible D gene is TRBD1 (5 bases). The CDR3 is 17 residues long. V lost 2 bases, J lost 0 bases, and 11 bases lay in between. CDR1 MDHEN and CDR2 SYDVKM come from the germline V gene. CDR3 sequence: CASSLAGASSGANVLTF. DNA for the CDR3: TGTGCCAGCAGTTTAGCTGGGGCGAGCTCTGGGGCCAACGTCCTGACTTTC.